These T cell receptor beta chains were read from a single sample in a study of technical replicates of blood from a few donors. TCRdb keeps only in-frame clones here, not all; method: immunoSEQ multiplex PCR. The data contain roughly 56,000 clones, 90% to 95% of them seen just once; the ten biggest clones take up 2.5% to 4%. Sequencing was carried out using PBMCs. The receptors stem from a human donor in good health. Some clones in this sample may be carry-over from other donors' samples. Each CDR3 is given with its conserved first and last residue. D genes are given only for firm matches. Size tells how often a clone was seen (once, few, many) or the class of an expanded clone, and some rows leave it out.

CASRPDGTAYGYTF,TGTGCCAGCAGGCCCGACGGGACAGCCTATGGCTACACCTTC,TRBJ1-2,NA,TRBV6-5,TRBD1
CASNPGASGSSGETQYF,TGCGCCAGCAACCCGGGGGCTAGCGGGAGTTCGGGTGAGACCCAGTACTTC,TRBJ2-5,once,TRBV5-1,TRBD2
CASTTSGGYNEQFF,TGCGCCAGCACTACTAGCGGGGGCTACAATGAGCAGTTCTTC,TRBJ2-1,few,TRBV5-1,TRBD2
CASSLNPGVWNNSPLHF,TGTGCCAGCAGCCTCAACCCAGGGGTTTGGAATAATTCACCCCTCCACTTT,TRBJ1-6,NA,TRBV5-8,NA
CASSQDSWLGLAGGLGINEQFF,TGCGCCAGCAGCCAAGATTCGTGGCTGGGACTAGCGGGGGGGCTAGGGATCAATGAGCAGTTCTTC,TRBJ2-1,NA,TRBV4-3,TRBD2
CASSVVGSTDTQYF,TGTGCCAGCAGCGTAGTTGGCAGCACAGATACGCAGTATTTT,TRBJ2-3,NA,TRBV9,NA
CAWTERSEQYF,TGTGCCTGGACCGAGAGAAGTGAGCAGTACTTC,TRBJ2-7,NA,TRBV30,NA
CASSLAGSIGNEQFF,TGTGCCAGCAGCTTAGCGGGGAGTATTGGTAATGAGCAGTTCTTC,TRBJ2-1,once,TRBV11-3,NA
CASSIQVSNYGYTF,TGTGCCAGTAGTATCCAGGTTTCTAACTATGGCTACACCTTC,TRBJ1-2,NA,TRBV19,NA
CASSSPSGRYEQYF,TGTGCCAGCAGCTCTCCTAGCGGGAGGTACGAGCAGTACTTC,TRBJ2-7,NA,TRBV7-9,TRBD2
CASSPTQQAYEQYF,TGTGCCAGCAGCCCCACCCAGCAGGCCTACGAGCAGTACTTC,TRBJ2-7,NA,TRBV7-9,NA
CASSFGLAGGQGTQYF,TGTGCCAGCAGCTTCGGACTAGCGGGGGGGCAGGGGACCCAGTACTTC,TRBJ2-5,NA,TRBV13,TRBD2
CASSLIPQGEQYF,TGTGCCAGCAGCTTAATCCCTCAGGGGGAGCAGTACTTC,TRBJ2-7,NA,TRBV7-3,NA
CASSVGGGTTKETQYF,TGTGCCAGCAGCGTAGGGGGCGGGACCACTAAAGAGACCCAGTACTTC,TRBJ2-5,NA,TRBV9,NA
CASGGPGGDEQYF,TGTGCTAGTGGTGGCCCAGGGGGAGACGAGCAGTACTTC,TRBJ2-7,NA,TRBV12-5,TRBD1
CASSPRSGGWETQYF,TGTGCCAGCAGCCCGAGAAGTGGGGGCTGGGAGACCCAGTACTTC,TRBJ2-5,NA,TRBV7-9,NA
CASSIDWPQGNGYTF,TGTGCCAGTAGTATAGATTGGCCACAGGGCAATGGCTACACCTTC,TRBJ1-2,NA,TRBV19,NA
CASSLSRGGNTGELFF,TGTGCCAGCAGTTTATCTCGAGGAGGGAACACCGGGGAGCTGTTTTTT,TRBJ2-2,NA,TRBV27,NA
CSARGGGGYTF,TGCAGTGCTAGAGGGGGCGGCGGCTACACCTTC,TRBJ1-2,NA,TRBV20-1,NA
CASSFLAGNTGELFF,TGCGCCAGCAGCTTCCTAGCGGGGAACACCGGGGAGCTGTTTTTT,TRBJ2-2,NA,TRBV5-1,TRBD2
CASSIDRNTGELFF,TGTGCCAGCAGCATTGACAGAAACACCGGGGAGCTGTTTTTT,TRBJ2-2,NA,TRBV27,NA
CASSLGGTSGGQETQYF,TGCGCCAGCAGCTTGGGGGGGACTAGCGGGGGCCAAGAGACCCAGTACTTC,TRBJ2-5,NA,TRBV5-1,TRBD2
CASSLSAGGIGNEQFF,TGCGCCAGCAGCTTGTCAGCGGGAGGGATCGGTAATGAGCAGTTCTTC,TRBJ2-1,NA,TRBV5-1,TRBD2
CASSLRTGGVYGQYF,TGCGCCAGCAGCCTCAGGACAGGTGGAGTTTACGGGCAGTACTTC,TRBJ2-7,NA,TRBV4-1,TRBD1
CASSRTSGSTDTQYF,TGTGCCAGCAGCCGGACTAGCGGAAGCACAGATACGCAGTATTTT,TRBJ2-3,few,TRBV6-5,TRBD2
CAIMSGVLAGEQFF,TGTGCCATCATGTCGGGAGTTTTGGCTGGTGAGCAGTTCTTC,TRBJ2-1,NA,TRBV10-3,NA
CASSPGANYGYTF,TGTGCCAGCAGTCCCGGGGCTAACTATGGCTACACCTTC,TRBJ1-2,NA,TRBV6-6,NA
CASSYRRENTEAFF,TGTGCCAGCAGTTATCGCCGCGAGAACACTGAAGCTTTCTTT,TRBJ1-1,NA,TRBV6-5,NA
CASSADGFQETQYF,TGTGCCAGCAGCGCAGACGGGTTCCAAGAGACCCAGTACTTC,TRBJ2-5,NA,TRBV7-8,NA
CSFSVGGNTGELFF,TGCAGCTTCAGTGTTGGAGGGAACACCGGGGAGCTGTTTTTT,TRBJ2-2,NA,TRBV29-1,NA
CATSSARGYEQYF,TGTGCCACCAGCAGCGCTAGGGGCTACGAGCAGTACTTC,TRBJ2-7,NA,TRBV15,NA
CASSFGLAGVYEQYF,TGTGCCAGCAGCTTCGGACTAGCGGGAGTGTACGAGCAGTACTTC,TRBJ2-7,NA,TRBV9,TRBD2
CASSLASGGDYNEQFF,TGTGCCAGCAGCTTAGCCAGCGGGGGGGACTACAATGAGCAGTTCTTC,TRBJ2-1,NA,TRBV7-6,TRBD2
CAWSVPRGLYGYTF,TGTGCCTGGAGTGTACCCAGGGGGCTGTATGGCTACACCTTC,TRBJ1-2,NA,TRBV30,TRBD1
CASGWGGIQETQYF,TGTGCCAGTGGGTGGGGAGGAATCCAAGAGACCCAGTACTTC,TRBJ2-5,NA,TRBV6-1,NA
CASSAAGGPRDIQYF,TGTGCCAGCAGTGCCGCGGGGGGGCCCCGGGACATTCAGTACTTC,TRBJ2-4,NA,TRBV9,TRBD2
CASSQTGRGYTF,TGCGCCAGCAGCCAGACAGGGAGAGGCTACACCTTC,TRBJ1-2,NA,TRBV4-1,TRBD1
CAIGESYEQYF,TGTGCCATCGGGGAGTCCTACGAGCAGTACTTC,TRBJ2-7,NA,TRBV10-3,NA
CASSVVPRGQTDTQYF,TGTGCCAGCAGCGTAGTTCCCAGGGGGCAGACAGATACGCAGTATTTT,TRBJ2-3,NA,TRBV9,TRBD1
CASSRDRESSYGYTF,TGTGCCAGCAGCCGGGACAGGGAGAGCAGCTATGGCTACACCTTC,TRBJ1-2,NA,TRBV6-5,TRBD1
CASSQDRTSGYNEQFF,TGCGCCAGCAGCCAAGATCGGACTAGCGGTTACAATGAGCAGTTCTTC,TRBJ2-1,NA,TRBV4-3,TRBD2
CAASRAGSYEQYF,TGTGCCGCCAGCCGAGCAGGGTCCTACGAGCAGTACTTC,TRBJ2-7,NA,TRBV6-5,NA
CASSLDTGAITGELFF,TGTGCCAGCAGCCTAGATACAGGGGCGATCACCGGGGAGCTGTTTTTT,TRBJ2-2,NA,TRBV11-2,TRBD1
CASSPTGLGDQPQHF,TGCGCCAGCAGCCCCACAGGGTTGGGCGATCAGCCCCAGCATTTT,TRBJ1-5,NA,TRBV5-1,NA
CASSPGTPYEQYF,TGTGCCAGCAGCCCAGGGACACCCTACGAGCAGTACTTC,TRBJ2-7,NA,TRBV7-2,NA
CSVVQGGSGANVLTF,TGCAGCGTTGTACAGGGGGGCTCCGGGGCCAACGTCCTGACTTTC,TRBJ2-6,NA,TRBV29-1,TRBD1
CASSQGGQGFYEQYF,TGCGCCAGCAGCCAAGGGGGACAGGGTTTTTACGAGCAGTACTTC,TRBJ2-7,NA,TRBV4-1,TRBD1